This T cell receptor (beta chain) was identified in a study of shared clonotypes between healthy human individuals. Study-wide background: Per donor, three plates held CD4 naive cells, three held CD4 memory, two held CD8 naive and one held CD8 memory.

General observations from the study: Among four donors, about 5% of naive CD4 clonotypes were found in common.

The naive CD8 fraction comprised CD45RO-negative cells positively selected for CCR7 and excluded terminally differentiated effector memory CD45RA+ cells. For every subset, genomic DNA was evenly distributed across several immunoSEQ plates. Assay used: immunoSEQ multiplex PCR; TCRdb lists only in-frame clones, some missing. The sample holds about 2 million clones, roughly 95% seen once. This clone was counted a single time. Antigen: not known. The CDR3 runs 11 residues. V was cut by 3 bases and J by 12 bases, with 11 bases left in between. CDR1 is MNHEY, CDR2 SVGAGI, per germline. The sample consisted of naive CD8+ T cells sorted from blood. This TCR derives from a man between 18 and 35 years old in good health. The chain is built from TRBV6-5 and TRBJ1-1; D gene uncertain. The CDR3 region is CASSYAGLTFF. The CDR3 nucleotides read TGTGCCAGCAGTTATGCAGGACTGACTTTCTTT.